One and the same sample provided the 26 T cell receptor beta chains below, sequenced in a study of T cell responses to AZD1222 COVID-19 vaccine. Using immunoSEQ multiplex PCR, the repertoire was profiled, and TCRdb retains in-frame clones only, with some absent. In the table there are 100,000 to 150,000 clones, 75% to 95% of which are singletons. Source: peripheral blood, taken 28 days after the second AZD1222 dose. These receptor sequences come from an adult who received the AZD1222 COVID-19 vaccine.

V usage is TRBV7-9 and J usage is TRBJ2-1, with 15 bases identical to TRBD2. This CDR3 is built from 16 residues. V shed 5 bases, J shed 7 bases, and the junction held 6 bases outside the gene matches. CDR1 and CDR2 from the germline V gene are SEHNR and FQNEAQ (reference sequence). CDR3: CASSPWTSGGANEQFF. The CDR3 coding sequence is TGTGCCAGCAGCCCCTGGACTAGCGGGGGGGCAAATGAGCAGTTCTTC. Full variable domain (rest looked up from reference TRBV7-9 and TRBJ2-1): DTGVSQNPRHKITKRGQNVTFRCDPISEHNRLYWYRQTLGQGPEFLTYFQNEAQLEKSRLLSDRFSAERPKGSFSTLEIQRTEQGDSAMYLCASSPWTSGGANEQFFGPGTRLTVL.

The rearrangement uses TRBV7-9 and TRBJ1-5; a possible D gene is TRBD1 (5 bases). CDR1 and CDR2 (germline): SEHNR, FQNEAQ (reference sequence). Trimming cost V 2 bases and J 2 bases, with 7 bases left between them. This CDR3 comprises 14 residues. The CDR3 nucleotides read TGTGCCAGCAGCTTAACGGGGGGCAATCAGCCCCAGCATTTT. This codes for CASSLTGGNQPQHF.

The chain's CDR3 is CASSLNVRAYTF. Here the CDR3 DNA reads TGTGCCAGCAGCTTAAACGTCAGGGCCTACACCTTC. This chain joins TRBV7-9 and TRBJ1-2, with D perhaps TRBD1 (5 bases). Trimming pared 2 bases from V and 10 bases from J, leaving 11 bases between. Germline lookup yields CDR1 SEHNR and CDR2 FQNEAQ (reference sequence). CDR3 length: 12 amino acids.

The rearrangement uses TRBV2 and TRBJ2-7; D is possibly TRBD1 or TRBD2 (5 bases each). Germline V gene sequence: CDR1 SNHLY, CDR2 FYNNEI. Deletions cut 9 bases from V and 4 bases from J, with 13 bases between. The CDR3 runs to 12 residues. The chain's CDR3 is CARRGASYEQYV. Written as DNA, the CDR3 is TGTGCCAGGCGAGGGGCATCATACGAGCAGTACGTC.

The chain links TRBV28 to TRBJ1-1; perhaps TRBD1 as D (5 bases). The CDR3 is 14 amino acids. The germline V and J ends were trimmed by 6 bases and 5 bases, with 16 bases remaining between them. Germline V gene lookup returns CDR1 MDHEN and CDR2 SYDVKM. CDR3 bases: TGTGCCAGCAGCCCACTGGAAAGGGGAACTGAAGCTTTCTTT. It specifies CASSPLERGTEAFF. The full variable domain, with the rest looked up from reference TRBV28 and TRBJ1-1, is DVKVTQSSRYLVKRTGEKVFLECVQDMDHENMFWYRQDPGLGLRLIYFSYDVKMKEKGDIPEGYSVSREKKERFSLILESASTNQTSMYLCASSPLERGTEAFFGQGTRLTVV.

V and J are TRBV19 and TRBJ1-4, with a possible D match to TRBD1 (6 bases). Germline V gives CDR1 LNHDA, CDR2 SQIVND (reference sequence). The CDR3 covers 16 residues. V dropped 5 bases and J dropped 0 bases, with 13 bases sitting between them. CDR3 residues: CASSGGRGTTNEKLFF. Here the CDR3 DNA reads TGTGCCAGTAGTGGAGGCAGGGGAACAACTAATGAAAAACTGTTTTTT.

This chain connects TRBV11-2 to TRBJ2-7, with TRBD2 identical over 13 bases. CDR1 is SGHAT, CDR2 FQNNGV, per germline. The CDR3 spans 15 residues. V lost 5 bases and J lost 2; bases outside the gene matches: 3. The CDR3 sequence is CASSRTSGGTYEQYF. The CDR3 DNA is TGTGCCAGCAGCCGGACTAGCGGGGGAACCTACGAGCAGTACTTC.

The chain has TRBV18 and TRBJ2-7, with 7 bases that match TRBD1. The ends lost 2 bases at V and 9 bases at J; junction bases unmatched: 13. Germline values: CDR1 KGHSH, CDR2 LQKENI. There are 15 residues in the CDR3. CDR3: CASSPTGITGVGQYF. CDR3 coding DNA: TGTGCCAGCTCACCAACTGGTATAACAGGGGTAGGGCAGTACTTC.

This chain uses TRBV9 with TRBJ1-5, with a weak D call TRBD1 (6 bases). The V and J ends lost 1 base and 1 base respectively, with 9 bases between them. The CDR3 spans 15 residues. Germline CDR1 is SGDLS and CDR2 is YYNGEE. The DNA for the CDR3 is TGTGCCAGCAGCGTACCACAGGGAAGCAATCAGCCCCAGCATTTT. This gives the protein CASSVPQGSNQPQHF.

V is TRBV2 and J is TRBJ1-4; no clear D. V lost 0 bases, J lost 16 bases, and 12 bases lay in between. Germline V lookup: CDR1 SNHLY, CDR2 FYNNEI. The CDR3 sequence is 12 residues long. CDR3 sequence reads: CASSEARLYQFF. CDR3 sequence (DNA): TGTGCCAGCAGTGAAGCGAGGCTATATCAGTTTTTT.

The rearrangement joins TRBV10-2 to TRBJ1-2; D may be TRBD1 (5 bases). From germline, CDR1 is WSHSY and CDR2 SAAADI. The CDR3 extends over 13 amino acids. Trimming took off 6 bases at V and 2 bases at J, with 10 bases between the two ends. CDR3 loop: CASSSAGNYGYTF. The CDR3 DNA is TGCGCCAGCAGCTCGGCAGGGAACTATGGCTACACCTTC.

This sequence joins TRBV5-1 and TRBJ1-6; 7 bases map to TRBD1. Germline loops: CDR1 SGHRS, CDR2 YFSETQ. This CDR3 comprises 14 residues. V shed 2 bases, J shed 9 bases, and the junction held 5 bases outside the gene matches. CDR3 nucleotides: TGCGCCAGCAGCTTAGGGGACAGACTTTCACCCCTCCACTTT. Translated, it gives CASSLGDRLSPLHF. Drawing the rest from reference TRBV5-1 and TRBJ1-6, the complete variable domain is KAGVTQTPRYLIKTRGQQVTLSCSPISGHRSVSWYQQTPGQGLQFLFEYFSETQRNKGNFPGRFSGRQFSNSRSEMNVSTLELGDSALYLCASSLGDRLSPLHFGNGTRLTVT.

The chain carries TRBV9 and TRBJ1-5; 11 nucleotides agree with TRBD1. The CDR3 consists of 15 residues. Germline loops: CDR1 SGDLS, CDR2 YYNGEE. Trimming took 3 bases from V and 9 from J; bases not matched to a gene: 8. The DNA for the CDR3 is TGTGCCAGCAGCGCGACCGGGACAGGGGGACGGCCCCAGCATTTT. As protein: CASSATGTGGRPQHF. The full variable domain, completed using reference TRBV9 and TRBJ1-5, is DSGVTQTPKHLITATGQRVTLRCSPRSGDLSVYWYQQSLDQGLQFLIQYYNGEERAKGNILERFSAQQFPDLHSELNLSSLELGDSALYFCASSATGTGGRPQHFGDGTRLSIL.

The chain couples TRBV10-2 to TRBJ2-7, with D perhaps being TRBD1 or TRBD2 (5 bases each). The V gene lost 6 bases and the J gene lost 2 bases, with 11 bases spanning the gap. This CDR3 comprises 13 residues. Germline loops: CDR1 WSHSY, CDR2 SAAADI. The CDR3 here is CASSSEGTYEQYV. The CDR3 nucleotides are TGCGCCAGCAGCAGCGAGGGGACCTACGAGCAGTACGTC.

This chain links TRBV10-3 with TRBJ1-2; 8 nucleotides line up with TRBD1. Germline V lookup: CDR1 ENHRY, CDR2 SYGVKD. The CDR3 runs to 14 residues. J was trimmed by 5 bases and V by 4 bases; bases with no gene match: 6. The CDR3 bases are TGTGCCATCAGTGGAGGGACAGGTGAATATGGCTACACCTTC. Its translation: CAISGGTGEYGYTF.

The V gene is TRBV11-3, the J gene TRBJ1-2, with 7 bases fitting TRBD1. V shed 9 bases, J shed 8 bases, and the junction held 3 bases outside the gene matches. Germline V lookup: CDR1 SGHNT, CDR2 YENEEA. The CDR3 is made up of 10 amino acids. The CDR3 is CASDRAGYTF. CDR3 sequence (DNA): TGTGCCAGTGACAGGGCCGGCTACACCTTC.

The gene calls are TRBV7-9 and TRBJ2-1; 9 bases fit TRBD1. Germline assignment: CDR1 SEHNR and CDR2 FQNEAQ (reference sequence). The trim removed 0 bases at V and 8 bases at J, leaving 5 bases unmatched. The CDR3 totals 15 residues. The CDR3 sequence is CASSLALTGGDEQFF. CDR3 DNA: TGTGCCAGCAGCTTAGCGTTGACAGGGGGGGATGAGCAGTTCTTC.

V gene TRBV2 combines with J gene TRBJ1-3; TRBD1 matches 9 bases. Germline V lookup: CDR1 SNHLY, CDR2 FYNNEI. The CDR3 sequence is 17 residues long. Germline trimming cut 0 bases from V and 4 bases from J; bases unmatched to any gene: 7. CDR3 residues: CASSEALGTGSGNTIYF. In DNA, the CDR3 is TGTGCCAGCAGTGAAGCCCTTGGGACAGGGTCCGGAAACACCATATATTTT.

This clone showed up just once. V gene TRBV4-2 combines with J gene TRBJ1-2, with 8 bases that match TRBD1. V shed 3 bases and J 2 bases; nucleotides not matched to a gene: 5. The length of the CDR3 is 15 residues. The germline CDR1 and CDR2 sequences are LGHNA and YNFKEQ. DNA for the CDR3: TGTGCCAGCAGCCAGTCAAGACAGGGGAACTATGGCTACACCTTC. Encoded protein: CASSQSRQGNYGYTF.

The J gene is TRBJ1-1, the V gene TRBV30; 10 nucleotides line up with TRBD1. The V segment lost 5 bases and the J segment 7 bases; nucleotides outside the gene matches: 4. Germline-derived CDR1 and CDR2 are GTSNPN and SVGIG (reference sequence). The CDR3 extends over 12 amino acids. Here the CDR3 DNA reads TGTGCCTGGGGGACAGGGGTGAATGAAGCTTTCTTT. As protein: CAWGTGVNEAFF.

V gene TRBV11-3 combines with J gene TRBJ2-1; maybe TRBD1 (5 bases). This CDR3 has 13 residues. V shed 0 bases and J shed 5 bases, with 5 bases lying between them. CDR1 is SGHNT, CDR2 YENEEA, per germline. CDR3 sequence (DNA): TGTGCCAGCAGCTTAGACAGGGACAATGAGCAGTTCTTC. Protein: CASSLDRDNEQFF.

The V and J genes are TRBV24-1 and TRBJ2-3; 10 positions agree with TRBD2. J was trimmed by 3 bases and V by 4 bases; bases with no gene match: 6. CDR3 size: 16 residues. Per the germline V gene, CDR1 is KGHDR and CDR2 is SFDVKD. The CDR3 sequence is CATSDSSGSGTDTQYF. CDR3 nucleotide sequence: TGTGCCACCAGTGACTCTAGCGGGAGTGGGACAGATACGCAGTATTTT.

Turning to this clone: The junction and the germline gene differ at one end; a read error may be behind it. This chain uses TRBV11-3 with TRBJ1-4, with unresolved D. Germline assignment: CDR1 SGHNT and CDR2 YENEEA. The CDR3 totals 13 residues. CDR3 region: CASSLSYDPTINF. CDR3 DNA sequence: TGTGCCAGCAGCTTATCGTACGACCCTACGATAAATTTT.

This clone was picked up a small number of times. This rearrangement joins TRBV10-2 to TRBJ2-2; D could derive from TRBD1 or TRBD2 (6 bases each). The germline V gene has CDR1 WSHSY and CDR2 SAAADI. Trimming left V 1 base short and J 6 bases short, with 15 bases between. The CDR3 is 16 amino acids. The CDR3 region has the DNA TGCGCCAGCAGTGAGTTTAGGGGGGCGAGGCCCGGGGAGCTGTTTTTT. Amino acid sequence: CASSEFRGARPGELFF.

This chain connects TRBV3-1 (or the pseudogene TRBV3-2) to TRBJ1-2; D is uncertain. V gave up 0 bases and J gave up 8 bases, with 16 bases separating them. The CDR3 is 15 residues long. Germline assignment: CDR1 LGHDT and CDR2 YNNKEL (reference sequence). In DNA form, the CDR3 reads TGTGCCAGCAGCCAAGATTTACAGCAGCTCCACGGCTACACCTTC. Translation: CASSQDLQQLHGYTF.

This sequence joins TRBV5-4 and TRBJ1-2; D unresolved. V dropped 2 bases and J dropped 3 bases, with 8 bases sitting between them. CDR1 is SGHNT, CDR2 YYREEE, per germline (reference sequence). This CDR3 comprises 13 residues. CDR3 loop: CASSFDGDYGYTF. The CDR3 bases are TGTGCCAGCAGCTTTGATGGGGACTATGGCTACACCTTC. The complete variable domain, with remaining parts taken from reference TRBV5-4 and TRBJ1-2, reads ETGVTQSPTHLIKTRGQQVTLRCSSQSGHNTVSWYQQALGQGPQFIFQYYREEENGRGNFPPRFSGLQFPNYSSELNVNALELDDSALYLCASSFDGDYGYTFGSGTRLTVV.